This record covers a single T cell receptor beta chain. The data originate from a study of blood T cell repertoires in COVID-19. Study-level background: PBMCs, B-cell-depleted T cells, or T cells were the source of the cDNA or gDNA that made up the material.

Per the authors' pipeline: Estimation of nucleated cell counts relied on the amplification of reference gene primers. TCRdb's table, derived via immunoSEQ multiplex PCR, lists solely in-frame clones and lacks some. V and J calls plus clone size are reproduced from that table; the DNA served to infer D and trimming. This table has around 150,000 clones, roughly four fifths appearing once. V was clipped by 9 bases and J by 3 bases, with 8 bases between them. Germline CDR1 SGHAT, CDR2 FQNNGV. The CDR3 spans 12 residues. This receptor was obtained from a human donor in a cohort sampled during active COVID-19. The rearrangement links TRBV11-2 to TRBJ2-2; TRBD1 might be the D (6 bases). Specimen: peripheral blood. The CDR3 loop reads CARGTYTGELFF. CDR3 in DNA: TGTGCCAGGGGGACATACACCGGGGAGCTGTTTTTT.